The entry that follows covers one T cell receptor (beta chain) sequence. The entry originates in a study of T cell responses to AZD1222 COVID-19 vaccine. The table came from immunoSEQ multiplex PCR; TCRdb's copy has only in-frame clones and leaves some out. This table has some 130,000 clones, approximately 90% appearing once. Trimming left V 1 base short and J 8 bases short, with 12 bases between. The CDR3 length is 14 residues. CDR1 and CDR2 (germline): SEHNR, FQNEAQ (reference sequence). The chain employs TRBV7-9 and TRBJ2-1, with D perhaps matching TRBD2 (6 bases). The input for sequencing was peripheral blood, taken on day 0 of AZD1222 vaccination. The TCR sequence derives from an adult in good health. The DNA of the CDR3 is TGTGCCAGCAGCTTAGACGGAGGGCCTTATGAGCAGTTCTTC. It specifies CASSLDGGPYEQFF.